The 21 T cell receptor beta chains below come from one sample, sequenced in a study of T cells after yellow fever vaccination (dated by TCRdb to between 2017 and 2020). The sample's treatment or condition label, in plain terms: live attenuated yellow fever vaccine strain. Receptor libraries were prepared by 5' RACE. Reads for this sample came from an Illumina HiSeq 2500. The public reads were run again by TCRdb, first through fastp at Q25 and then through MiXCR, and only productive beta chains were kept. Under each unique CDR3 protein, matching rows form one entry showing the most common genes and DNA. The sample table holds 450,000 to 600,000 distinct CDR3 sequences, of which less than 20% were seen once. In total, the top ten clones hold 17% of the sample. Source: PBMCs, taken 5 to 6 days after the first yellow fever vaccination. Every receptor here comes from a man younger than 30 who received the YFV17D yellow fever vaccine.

The CDR3 protein is CASSRLDRGSLNTEAFF. The CDR3 region has the DNA TGTGCCAGCAGCCGCTTAGACAGGGGGAGCCTTAACACTGAAGCTTTCTTT. The V gene is TRBV6-1, the J gene TRBJ1-1, with TRBD1 identical over 9 bases. V lost 6 bases, J lost 2 bases, and 13 bases stayed unmatched. CDR3 size: 17 residues. Germline-derived CDR1 and CDR2 are MNHNS and SASEGT.

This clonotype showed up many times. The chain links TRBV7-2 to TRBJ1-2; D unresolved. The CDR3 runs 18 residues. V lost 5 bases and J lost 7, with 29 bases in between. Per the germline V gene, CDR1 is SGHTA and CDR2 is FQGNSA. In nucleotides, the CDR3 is TGTGCCAGCAGCATATCAGATGGGATAAGCGGTAATTGGGGTGGCTACACCTTC. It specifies CASSISDGISGNWGGYTF.

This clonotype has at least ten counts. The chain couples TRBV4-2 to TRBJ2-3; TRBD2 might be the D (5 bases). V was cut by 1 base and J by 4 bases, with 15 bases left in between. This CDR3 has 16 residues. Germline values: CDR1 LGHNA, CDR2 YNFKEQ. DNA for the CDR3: TGTGCCAGCAGCCAAGCTACGCCGGAGGTCGCAGATACGCAGTATTTT. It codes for CASSQATPEVADTQYF.

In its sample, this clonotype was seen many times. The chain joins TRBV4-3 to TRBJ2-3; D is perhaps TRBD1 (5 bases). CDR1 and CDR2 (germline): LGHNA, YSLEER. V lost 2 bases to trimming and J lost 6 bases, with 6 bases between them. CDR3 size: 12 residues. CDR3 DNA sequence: TGCGCCAGCAGCCAAAAGGGGGATACGCAGTATTTT. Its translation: CASSQKGDTQYF.

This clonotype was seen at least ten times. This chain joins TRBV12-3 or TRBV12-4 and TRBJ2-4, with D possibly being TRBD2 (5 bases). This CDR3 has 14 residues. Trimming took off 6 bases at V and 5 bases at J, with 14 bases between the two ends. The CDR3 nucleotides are TGTGCCAGCAGGCCCCGGGGTGGGGAAAACATTCAGTACTTC. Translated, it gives CASRPRGGENIQYF.

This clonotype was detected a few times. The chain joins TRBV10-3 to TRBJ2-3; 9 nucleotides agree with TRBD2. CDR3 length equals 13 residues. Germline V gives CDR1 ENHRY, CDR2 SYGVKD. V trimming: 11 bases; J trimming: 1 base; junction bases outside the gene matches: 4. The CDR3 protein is CASRTSGTDTQYF. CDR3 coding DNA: TGTGCCTCACGGACTAGCGGCACAGATACGCAGTATTTT.

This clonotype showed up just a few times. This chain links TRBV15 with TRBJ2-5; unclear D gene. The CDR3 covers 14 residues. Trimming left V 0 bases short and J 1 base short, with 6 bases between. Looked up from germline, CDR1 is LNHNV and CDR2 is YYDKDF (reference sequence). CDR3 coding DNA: TGTGCCACCAGCAGAGATCTAGTCCAAGAGACCCAGTACTTC. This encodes CATSRDLVQETQYF.

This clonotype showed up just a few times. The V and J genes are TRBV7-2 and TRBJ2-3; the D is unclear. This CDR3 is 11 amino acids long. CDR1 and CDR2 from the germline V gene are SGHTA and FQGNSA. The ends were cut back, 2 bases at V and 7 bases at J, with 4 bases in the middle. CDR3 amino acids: CASSLRNTQYF. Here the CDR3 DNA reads TGTGCCAGCAGCTTACGAAATACGCAGTATTTT.

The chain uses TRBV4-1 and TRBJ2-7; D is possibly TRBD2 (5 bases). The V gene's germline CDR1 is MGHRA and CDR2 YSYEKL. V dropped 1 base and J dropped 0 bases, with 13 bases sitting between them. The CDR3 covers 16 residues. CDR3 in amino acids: CASSQVAGLSSYEQYF. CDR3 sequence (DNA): TGCGCCAGCAGCCAAGTCGCAGGACTCAGCTCCTACGAGCAGTACTTC.

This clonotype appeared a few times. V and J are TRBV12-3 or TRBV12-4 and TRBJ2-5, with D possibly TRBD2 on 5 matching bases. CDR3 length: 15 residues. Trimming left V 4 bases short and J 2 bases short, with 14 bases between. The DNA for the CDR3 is TGTGCCAGCAGTTCCCGAGGGTTCTCTCAAGAGACCCAGTACTTC. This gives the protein CASSSRGFSQETQYF.

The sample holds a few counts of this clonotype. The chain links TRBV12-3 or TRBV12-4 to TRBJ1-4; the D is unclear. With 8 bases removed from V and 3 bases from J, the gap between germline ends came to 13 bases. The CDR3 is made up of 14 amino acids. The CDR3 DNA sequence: TGTGCCAGCTGCCCGGAGGAATCTAATGAAAAACTGTTTTTT. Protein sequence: CASCPEESNEKLFF.

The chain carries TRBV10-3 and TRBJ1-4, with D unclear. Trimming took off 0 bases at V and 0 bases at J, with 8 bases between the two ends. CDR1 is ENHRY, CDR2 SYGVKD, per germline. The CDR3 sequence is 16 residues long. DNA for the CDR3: TGTGCCATCAGTGAGTCCGACACGTCAACTAATGAAAAACTGTTTTTT. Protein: CAISESDTSTNEKLFF.

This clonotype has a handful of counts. The CDR3 protein is CASSVTRFQETQYF. DNA of the CDR3: TGTGCCAGTAGTGTTACAAGATTTCAAGAGACCCAGTACTTC. This rearrangement joins TRBV19 to TRBJ2-5; D uncertain. The CDR3 is 14 residues long. Between the trimmed V and J ends, which lost 5 bases and 2 bases, there was a span of 12 bases. The germline V gene has CDR1 LNHDA and CDR2 SQIVND (reference sequence).

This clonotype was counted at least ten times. The CDR3 region is CAISEQGRTDTQYF. The CDR3 coding sequence is TGTGCCATCAGTGAACAGGGAAGGACAGATACGCAGTATTTT. This chain uses TRBV10-3 with TRBJ2-3; a possible D gene is TRBD1 (6 bases). V dropped 3 bases and J dropped 3 bases, with 10 bases sitting between them. CDR1 and CDR2 (germline): ENHRY, SYGVKD. The CDR3 totals 14 residues.

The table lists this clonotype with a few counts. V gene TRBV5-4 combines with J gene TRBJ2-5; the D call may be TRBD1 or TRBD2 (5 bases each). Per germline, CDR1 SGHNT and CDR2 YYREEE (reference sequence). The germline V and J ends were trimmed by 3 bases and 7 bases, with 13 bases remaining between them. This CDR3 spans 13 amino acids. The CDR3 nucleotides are TGTGCCAGCAGCTCCCGGGACCCCTGGACCCAGTACTTC. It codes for CASSSRDPWTQYF.

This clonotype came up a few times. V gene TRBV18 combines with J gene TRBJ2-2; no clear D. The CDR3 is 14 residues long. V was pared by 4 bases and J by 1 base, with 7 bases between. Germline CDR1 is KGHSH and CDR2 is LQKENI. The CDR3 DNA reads TGTGCCAGCTCACGATTGGGGAACACCGGGGAGCTGTTTTTT. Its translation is CASSRLGNTGELFF.

The CDR3 coding sequence is TGTGCCAGCAGTCAATCGAGGACAGGAAAACTGTTTTTT. Amino acid sequence: CASSQSRTGKLFF. This sequence joins TRBV6-6 and TRBJ1-4; 7 positions match TRBD1. This CDR3 is built from 13 residues. With 5 bases clipped from V and 10 bases from J, the junction kept 7 bases outside the gene matches. Germline V gene lookup returns CDR1 MNHNY and CDR2 SVGAGI (reference sequence).

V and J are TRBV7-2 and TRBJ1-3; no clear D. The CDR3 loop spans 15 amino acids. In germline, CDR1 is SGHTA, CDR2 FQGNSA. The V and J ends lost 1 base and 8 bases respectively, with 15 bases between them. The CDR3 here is CASSLVASLLDTIYF. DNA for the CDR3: TGTGCCAGCAGCTTAGTGGCCAGCCTTTTGGACACCATATATTTT.

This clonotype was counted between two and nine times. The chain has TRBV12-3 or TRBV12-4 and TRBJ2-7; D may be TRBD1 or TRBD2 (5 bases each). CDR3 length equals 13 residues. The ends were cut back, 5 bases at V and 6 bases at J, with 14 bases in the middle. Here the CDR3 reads CASSLGPAGEQYF. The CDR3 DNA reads TGTGCCAGCAGTCTGGGACCTGCCGGCGAGCAGTACTTC.

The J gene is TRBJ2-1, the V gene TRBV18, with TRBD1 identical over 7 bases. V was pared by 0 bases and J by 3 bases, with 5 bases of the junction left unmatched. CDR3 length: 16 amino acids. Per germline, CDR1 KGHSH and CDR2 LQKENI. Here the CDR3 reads CASSPPGQTVYNEQFF. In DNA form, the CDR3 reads TGTGCCAGCTCACCACCGGGACAGACCGTCTACAATGAGCAGTTCTTC.

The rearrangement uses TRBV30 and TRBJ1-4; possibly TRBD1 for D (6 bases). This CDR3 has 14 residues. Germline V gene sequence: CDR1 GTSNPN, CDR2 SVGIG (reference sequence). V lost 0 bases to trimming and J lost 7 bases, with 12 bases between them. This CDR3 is CAWSVGGGSEKLFF. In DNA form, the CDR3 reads TGTGCCTGGAGTGTCGGAGGGGGAAGTGAAAAACTGTTTTTT.